The 23 T cell receptor beta chains below all came from one sample that was sequenced in a study of blood T cell repertoires in COVID-19. Only in-frame clones appear in the TCRdb table, and some are missing; sequencing was by immunoSEQ multiplex PCR. The profile shows some 300,000 clones, 80% to 90% of them singletons. The sample taken for sequencing was peripheral blood. These receptors were taken from an older woman with COVID-19, enrolled during active disease.

V is TRBV20-1 and J is TRBJ2-1; TRBD2 matches at 15 bases. The CDR3 extends over 15 amino acids. J gave up 8 bases and V 3 bases, and 5 bases lay outside the gene matches. Germline assignment: CDR1 DFQATT and CDR2 SNEGSKA (reference sequence). The CDR3 is CSASRTSGGVDEQFF. The CDR3 DNA reads as TGCAGTGCTAGTCGGACTAGCGGGGGGGTAGATGAGCAGTTCTTC.

J is TRBJ2-7 and V is TRBV27; 10 bases line up with TRBD1. The CDR3 is made up of 15 amino acids. V was clipped by 3 bases and J by 5 bases; unmatched bases: 7. Germline V CDR1 and CDR2: MNHEY, SMNVEV (reference sequence). The CDR3 protein is CASSFQDRGADEQYF. In DNA form, the CDR3 reads TGTGCCAGCAGTTTCCAGGACAGGGGGGCGGACGAGCAGTACTTC.

The J gene is TRBJ1-5, the V gene TRBV27; a possible D gene is TRBD1 (5 bases). Trimming stripped 2 bases from V and 2 bases from J, with 16 bases between. The germline CDR1 and CDR2 sequences are MNHEY and SMNVEV (reference sequence). The CDR3 length is 17 residues. The DNA for the CDR3 is TGTGCCAGCAGTTTAGTCGCGGCGGGGGGGGGCAATCAGCCCCAGCATTTT. Protein product: CASSLVAAGGGNQPQHF.

The chain couples TRBV28 to TRBJ1-2; D is perhaps TRBD1 (5 bases). The germline V and J ends were trimmed by 5 bases and 8 bases, with 21 bases remaining between them. The CDR3 loop spans 15 amino acids. The germline gives CDR1 MDHEN, CDR2 SYDVKM. CDR3: CASSAADSRGEGYTF. The CDR3 DNA is TGTGCCAGCAGTGCCGCCGACAGTCGTGGGGAAGGCTACACCTTC.

The chain joins TRBV28 to TRBJ1-2; D is ambiguous. Trimming stripped 9 bases from V and 5 bases from J, with 13 bases between. Germline V gene sequence: CDR1 MDHEN, CDR2 SYDVKM. The CDR3 is 12 amino acids. The CDR3 sequence is CASSRGSYGYTF. CDR3 sequence (DNA): TGTGCCAGTTCACGGGGAAGTTATGGCTACACCTTC.

This clone was counted only a few times. The J gene is TRBJ1-1, the V gene TRBV19; TRBD1 matches at 10 bases. Per germline, CDR1 LNHDA and CDR2 SQIVND (reference sequence). This CDR3 region has 16 residues. V was pared by 7 bases and J by 4 bases, with 12 bases of the junction left unmatched. The CDR3 loop reads CASTFRQGAVSTEAFF. The CDR3 nucleotides are TGTGCCAGTACCTTTCGACAGGGGGCTGTGAGCACTGAAGCTTTCTTT.

The V call is TRBV18, the J call TRBJ2-5; 8 bases are a match to TRBD1. In germline, CDR1 is KGHSH, CDR2 LQKENI. V dropped 2 bases and J dropped 1; count of bases not matched to a gene: 9. The CDR3 consists of 17 residues. CDR3 coding DNA: TGTGCCAGCTCACCAATTGGACAGGGAACCTCCCAAGAGACCCAGTACTTC. Encoded protein: CASSPIGQGTSQETQYF. The variable domain in full, completed from reference TRBV18 and TRBJ2-5, reads NAGVMQNPRHLVRRRGQEARLRCSPMKGHSHVYWYRQLPEEGLKFMVYLQKENIIDESGMPKERFSAEFPKEGPSILRIQQVVRGDSAAYFCASSPIGQGTSQETQYFGPGTRLLVL.

In its sample, this clone was seen once. The CDR3 here is CASRKQGDYGYTF. The CDR3 region has the DNA TGTGCCAGCAGGAAACAGGGTGACTATGGCTACACCTTC. The J gene is TRBJ1-2, the V gene TRBV28, with a tentative D call TRBD1 (6 bases). V shed 6 bases and J shed 3 bases, with 11 bases lying between them. The germline V gene encodes CDR1 MDHEN and CDR2 SYDVKM. CDR3 size: 13 residues.

The chain employs TRBV5-1 and TRBJ1-6; 7 positions agree with TRBD1. CDR3 length: 15 residues. Per the germline V gene, CDR1 is SGHRS and CDR2 is YFSETQ. V lost 2 bases, J lost 7 bases, and 6 bases stayed unmatched. The CDR3, as DNA: TGCGCCAGCAGCTTAGAGGCAGGGGGAAATTCACCCCTCCACTTT. This codes for CASSLEAGGNSPLHF.

The chain combines TRBV5-6 with TRBJ1-1; D gene uncertain. V lost 2 bases to trimming and J lost 3 bases, with 8 bases between them. Per the germline V gene, CDR1 is SGHDT and CDR2 is YYEEEE. This CDR3 comprises 13 residues. For the CDR3, the DNA is TGTGCCAGCAGCTTACCGGGAGACACTGAAGCTTTCTTT. This codes for CASSLPGDTEAFF.

The rearrangement links TRBV6-1 to TRBJ2-3; D remains ambiguous. This CDR3 comprises 14 residues. V was pared by 3 bases and J by 0 bases, with 7 bases between. Germline V gene data show CDR1 as MNHNS and CDR2 as SASEGT. The CDR3 coding sequence is TGTGCCAGCAGTGAGGGCAGGAGCACAGATACGCAGTATTTT. Its translation: CASSEGRSTDTQYF.

The CDR3 DNA follows: TGTGCCAGCGCCGACAGGGGCGGATACTACGAGCAGTACTTC. It translates to CASADRGGYYEQYF. V gene TRBV19 combines with J gene TRBJ2-7; 8 positions agree with TRBD1. Germline CDR1 and CDR2: LNHDA and SQIVND (reference sequence). The CDR3 extends over 14 amino acids. V shed 9 bases, J shed 3 bases, and the junction held 10 bases outside the gene matches.

The chain carries TRBV24-1 and TRBJ1-2; D gene ambiguous. V lost 4 bases and J 3 bases, leaving 17 bases between the germline ends. CDR1 and CDR2 from the germline V gene are KGHDR and SFDVKD. This CDR3 has 16 residues. The CDR3 reads CATSDGRKGTYYGYTF. The CDR3 nucleotides are TGTGCCACCAGTGACGGGAGGAAGGGCACCTACTATGGCTACACCTTC.

The J gene is TRBJ2-7, the V gene TRBV18; the match to TRBD1 covers 7 bases. CDR1 and CDR2 (germline): KGHSH, LQKENI. CDR3 length equals 15 residues. V shed 0 bases and J 4 bases; nucleotides not matched to a gene: 6. This CDR3 reads CASSPPNRGLYEQYF. The CDR3 DNA sequence: TGTGCCAGCTCACCACCAAACAGGGGCCTTTACGAGCAGTACTTC.

This sequence joins TRBV6-5 and TRBJ1-2; D not resolved. The CDR3 covers 12 residues. Germline V lookup: CDR1 MNHEY, CDR2 SVGAGI. Deletions cut 6 bases from V and 3 bases from J, with 8 bases between. The CDR3 DNA is TGTGCCAGCAGCTCCCCCTACTATGGCTACACCTTC. This gives the protein CASSSPYYGYTF.

The chain uses TRBV5-4 and TRBJ2-5, with TRBD1 matching over 9 bases. The germline gives CDR1 SGHNT, CDR2 YYREEE (reference sequence). Germline trimming cut 5 bases from V and 5 bases from J; bases unmatched to any gene: 4. This CDR3 comprises 13 residues. CDR3 coding DNA: TGTGCCAGCAGTCCTGACAGGGGGGAGACCCAGTACTTC. It specifies CASSPDRGETQYF.

The chain links TRBV20-1 to TRBJ2-7, with unresolved D. V shed 5 bases and J shed 4 bases, with 9 bases lying between them. The CDR3 contains 11 residues. Per germline, CDR1 DFQATT and CDR2 SNEGSKA (reference sequence). The CDR3 loop is CSAPPGYEQYF. In DNA form, the CDR3 reads TGCAGTGCTCCCCCAGGTTACGAGCAGTACTTC.

This rearrangement joins TRBV5-4 to TRBJ2-2; TRBD2 aligns across 12 bases. Germline V CDR1 and CDR2: SGHNT, YYREEE (reference sequence). The CDR3 contains 17 residues. J was trimmed by 7 bases and V by 0 bases; bases with no gene match: 7. The DNA of the CDR3 is TGTGCCAGCAGCTTGGATCGACTAGCGGGGGACCGCGGGGAGCTGTTTTTT. It yields the protein CASSLDRLAGDRGELFF.

The rearrangement joins TRBV6-2 or TRBV6-3 to TRBJ2-3; maybe TRBD2 (6 bases). This CDR3 has 16 residues. Germline lookup yields CDR1 MNHEY and CDR2 SVGEGT. Trimming removed 4 bases at V and 2 bases at J, with 16 bases between. The CDR3 loop is CASSLRPRGTTDTQYF. The DNA for the CDR3 is TGTGCCAGCAGTTTACGCCCTCGGGGGACCACAGATACGCAGTATTTT.

This clone came up once. The J gene is TRBJ2-7, the V gene TRBV6-5, with D possibly matching TRBD1 (7 bases). The CDR3 has 13 amino acids. Trimming pared 6 bases from V and 3 bases from J, leaving 12 bases between. Germline-derived CDR1 and CDR2 are MNHEY and SVGAGI. CDR3 protein: CASSPGGFYEQYF. The CDR3 DNA reads TGTGCCAGCAGCCCAGGGGGGTTCTACGAGCAGTACTTC.

This chain joins TRBV10-3 and TRBJ2-1; tentative D call: TRBD2 (6 bases). Germline V CDR1 and CDR2: ENHRY, SYGVKD. V lost 3 bases and J lost 7, with 16 bases in between. The CDR3 spans 15 residues. The CDR3: CAISDGGTVVNEQFF. The CDR3, as DNA: TGTGCCATCAGTGACGGGGGTACTGTGGTAAATGAGCAGTTCTTC.

The J gene is TRBJ2-5, the V gene TRBV6-5; D gene unclear. This CDR3 has 13 amino acids. The V gene lost 8 bases and the J gene lost 1 base, with 11 bases spanning the gap. Germline V gives CDR1 MNHEY, CDR2 SVGAGI. CDR3 DNA: TGTGCCAGCCTCCGCGGCCTCCAAGAGACCCAGTACTTC. It specifies CASLRGLQETQYF.

This clone was detected only once. This sequence joins TRBV7-9 and TRBJ1-3, with 8 bases fitting TRBD1. After removal of 1 base from V and 2 bases from J, the junction contained 1 base not matched to a gene. The CDR3 consists of 15 residues. The germline V gene encodes CDR1 SEHNR and CDR2 FQNEAQ (reference sequence). In nucleotides, the CDR3 is TGTGCCAGCAGCTTAGAGACAGGGGCTGGAAACACCATATATTTT. Amino acid sequence: CASSLETGAGNTIYF.